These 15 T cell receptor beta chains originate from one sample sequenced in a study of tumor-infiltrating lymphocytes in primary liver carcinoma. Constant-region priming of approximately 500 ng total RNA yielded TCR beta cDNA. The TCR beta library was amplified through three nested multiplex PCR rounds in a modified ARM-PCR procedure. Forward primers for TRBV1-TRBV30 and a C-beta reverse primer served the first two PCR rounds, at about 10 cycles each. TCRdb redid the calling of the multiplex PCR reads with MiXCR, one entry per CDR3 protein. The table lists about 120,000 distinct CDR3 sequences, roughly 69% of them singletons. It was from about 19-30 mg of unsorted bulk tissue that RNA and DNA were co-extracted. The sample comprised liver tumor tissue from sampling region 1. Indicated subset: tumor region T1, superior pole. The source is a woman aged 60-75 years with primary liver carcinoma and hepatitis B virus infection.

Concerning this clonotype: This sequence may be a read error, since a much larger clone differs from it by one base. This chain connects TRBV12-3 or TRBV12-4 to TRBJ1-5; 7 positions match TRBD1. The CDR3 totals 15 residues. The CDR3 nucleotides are TGTGCCAGCTCCCCAGGGGGGGCTGGCAATCAGGCCCAGCATTTT. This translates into CASSPGGAGNQAQHF.

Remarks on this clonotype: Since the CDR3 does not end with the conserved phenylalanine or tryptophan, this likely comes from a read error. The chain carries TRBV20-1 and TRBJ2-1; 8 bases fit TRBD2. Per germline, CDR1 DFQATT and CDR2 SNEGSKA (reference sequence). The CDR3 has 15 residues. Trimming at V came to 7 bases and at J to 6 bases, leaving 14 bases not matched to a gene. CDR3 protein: CSVRTREGLSNEQFS. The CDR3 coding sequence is TGCAGTGTTAGGACCCGGGAGGGCCTCTCCAATGAGCAGTTCTCC.

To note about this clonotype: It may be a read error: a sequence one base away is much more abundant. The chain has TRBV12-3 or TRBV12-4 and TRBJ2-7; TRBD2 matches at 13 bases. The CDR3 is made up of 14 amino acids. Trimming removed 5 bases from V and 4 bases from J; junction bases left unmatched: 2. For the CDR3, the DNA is TGTGCCAGCAGTCGGGGACTAGCGGGATACGAGCAGTACTTC. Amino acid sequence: CASSRGLAGYEQYF.

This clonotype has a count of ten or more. CDR3 nucleotide sequence: TGCAGCGCCCAGCTGTTGAGCTCCTACAATGAGCAGTTCTTC. This encodes CSAQLLSSYNEQFF. The chain employs TRBV29-1 and TRBJ2-1; D not resolved. V dropped 7 bases and J dropped 0 bases, with 13 bases sitting between them. The germline CDR1 and CDR2 sequences are SQVTM and ANQGSEA. This CDR3 is built from 14 residues.

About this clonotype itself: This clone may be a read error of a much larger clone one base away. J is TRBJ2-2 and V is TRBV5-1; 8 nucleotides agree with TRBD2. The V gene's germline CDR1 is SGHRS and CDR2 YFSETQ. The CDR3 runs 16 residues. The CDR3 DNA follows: TGCGCCAGCAGCTCCGTAGCGGGGTCTGGGACCGGGGAGCTGTTGTTT. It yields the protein CASSSVAGSGTGELLF. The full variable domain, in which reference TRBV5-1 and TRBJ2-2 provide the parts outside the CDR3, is KAGVTQTPRYLIKTRGQQVTLSCSPISGHRSVSWYQQTPGQGLQFLFEYFSETQRNKGNFPGRFSGRQFSNSRSEMNVSTLELGDSALYLCASSSVAGSGTGELLFGEGSRLTVL.

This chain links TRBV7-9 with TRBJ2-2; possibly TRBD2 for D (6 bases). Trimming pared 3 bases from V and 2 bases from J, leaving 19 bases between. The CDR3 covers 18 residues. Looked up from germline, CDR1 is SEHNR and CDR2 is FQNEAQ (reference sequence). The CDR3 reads CASSFSLPGVENTGELFF. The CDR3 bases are TGTGCCAGCAGCTTTTCCCTACCGGGAGTTGAAAACACCGGGGAGCTGTTTTTT.

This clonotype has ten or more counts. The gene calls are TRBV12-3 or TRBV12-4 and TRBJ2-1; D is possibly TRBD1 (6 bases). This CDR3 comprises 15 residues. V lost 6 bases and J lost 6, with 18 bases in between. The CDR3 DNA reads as TGTGCCAGCAGGCCCGGGGTGGGGACAACCAATGAGCAGTTCTTC. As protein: CASRPGVGTTNEQFF.

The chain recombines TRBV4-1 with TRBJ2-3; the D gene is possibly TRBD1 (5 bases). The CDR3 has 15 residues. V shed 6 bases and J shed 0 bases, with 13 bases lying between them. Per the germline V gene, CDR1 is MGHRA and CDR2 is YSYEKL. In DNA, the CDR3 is TGCGCCAGCAGGCAGGGATTACTAAGCACAGATACGCAGTATTTT. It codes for CASRQGLLSTDTQYF.

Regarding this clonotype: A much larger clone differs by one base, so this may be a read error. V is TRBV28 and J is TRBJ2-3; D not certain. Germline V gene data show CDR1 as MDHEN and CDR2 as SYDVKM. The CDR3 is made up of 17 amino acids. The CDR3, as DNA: TGTGCCAACAGTTTCCTAAGCTTAAAGGTGGCCCCAGATACGCAGTATTTT. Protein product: CANSFLSLKVAPDTQYF.

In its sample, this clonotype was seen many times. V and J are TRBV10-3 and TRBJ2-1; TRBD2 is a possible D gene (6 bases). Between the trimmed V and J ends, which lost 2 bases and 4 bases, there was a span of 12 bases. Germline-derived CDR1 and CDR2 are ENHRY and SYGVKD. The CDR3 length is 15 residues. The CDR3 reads CAISEGGSVYNEQFF. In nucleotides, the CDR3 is TGTGCCATCAGTGAGGGGGGGAGTGTTTACAATGAGCAGTTCTTC.

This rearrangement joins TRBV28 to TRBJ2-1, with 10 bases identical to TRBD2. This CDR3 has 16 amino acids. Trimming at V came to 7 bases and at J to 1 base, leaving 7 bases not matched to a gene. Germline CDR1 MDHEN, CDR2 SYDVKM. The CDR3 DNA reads TGTGCCAGCACAGCGGGAGGGCCCAGGTCCTACAATGAGCAGTTCTTC. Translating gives CASTAGGPRSYNEQFF.

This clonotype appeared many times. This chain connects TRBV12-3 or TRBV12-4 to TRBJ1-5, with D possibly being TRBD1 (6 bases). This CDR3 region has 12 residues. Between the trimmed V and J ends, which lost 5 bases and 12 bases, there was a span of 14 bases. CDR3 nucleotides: TGTGCCAGCAGTCAAACCCAGGGGCACCAGCATTTT. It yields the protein CASSQTQGHQHF.

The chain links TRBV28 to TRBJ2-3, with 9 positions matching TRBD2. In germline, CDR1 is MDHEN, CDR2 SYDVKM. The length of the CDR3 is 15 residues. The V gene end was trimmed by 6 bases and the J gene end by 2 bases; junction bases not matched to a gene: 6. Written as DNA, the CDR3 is TGTGCCAGCAGCCCTGCGGGAGGGACCACAGATACGCAGTATTTT. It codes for CASSPAGGTTDTQYF.

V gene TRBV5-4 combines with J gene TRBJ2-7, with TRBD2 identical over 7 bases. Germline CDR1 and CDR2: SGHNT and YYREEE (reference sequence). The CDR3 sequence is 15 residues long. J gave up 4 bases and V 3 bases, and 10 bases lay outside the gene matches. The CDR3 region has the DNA TGTGCCAGCAGCTCCCCGGACTGGGGGGGATACGAGCAGTACTTC. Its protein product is CASSSPDWGGYEQYF.

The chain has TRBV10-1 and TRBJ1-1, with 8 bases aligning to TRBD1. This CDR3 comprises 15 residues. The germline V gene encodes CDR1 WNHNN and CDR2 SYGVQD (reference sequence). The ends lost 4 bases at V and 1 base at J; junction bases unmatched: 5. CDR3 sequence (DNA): TGCGCCAGCAGTGTGACAGGGGCGCGGAACACTGAAGCTTTCTTT. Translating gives CASSVTGARNTEAFF.